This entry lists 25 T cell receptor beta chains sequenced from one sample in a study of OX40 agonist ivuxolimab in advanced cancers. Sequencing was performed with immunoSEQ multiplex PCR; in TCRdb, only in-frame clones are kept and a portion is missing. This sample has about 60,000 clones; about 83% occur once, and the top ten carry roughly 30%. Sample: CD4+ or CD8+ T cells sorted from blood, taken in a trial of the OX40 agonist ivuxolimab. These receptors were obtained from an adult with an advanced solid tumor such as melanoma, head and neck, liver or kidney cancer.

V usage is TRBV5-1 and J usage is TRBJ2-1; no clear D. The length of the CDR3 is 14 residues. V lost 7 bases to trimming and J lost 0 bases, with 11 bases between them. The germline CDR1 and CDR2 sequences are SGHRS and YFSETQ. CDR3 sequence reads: CASDDWNSYNEQFF. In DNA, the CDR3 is TGCGCCAGCGACGACTGGAACTCCTACAATGAGCAGTTCTTC.

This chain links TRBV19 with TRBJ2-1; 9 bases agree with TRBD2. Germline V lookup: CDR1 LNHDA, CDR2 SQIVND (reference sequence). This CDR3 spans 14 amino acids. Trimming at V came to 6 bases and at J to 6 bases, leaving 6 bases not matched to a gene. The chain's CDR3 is CASRLAGITNEQFF. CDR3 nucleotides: TGTGCCAGTAGACTAGCGGGTATTACCAATGAGCAGTTCTTC.

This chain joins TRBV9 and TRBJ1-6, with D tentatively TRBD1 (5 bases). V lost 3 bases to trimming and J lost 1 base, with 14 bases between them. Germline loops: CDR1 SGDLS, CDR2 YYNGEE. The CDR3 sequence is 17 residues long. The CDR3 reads CASSAQGSTSYNSPLHF. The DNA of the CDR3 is TGTGCCAGCAGCGCTCAGGGTAGTACGTCCTATAATTCACCCCTCCACTTT.

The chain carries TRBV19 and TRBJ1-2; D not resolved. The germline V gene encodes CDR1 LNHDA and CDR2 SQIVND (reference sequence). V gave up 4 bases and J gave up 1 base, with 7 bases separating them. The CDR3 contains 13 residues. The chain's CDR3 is CASSKTVNYGYTF. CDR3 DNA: TGTGCCAGTAGTAAGACGGTTAACTATGGCTACACCTTC.

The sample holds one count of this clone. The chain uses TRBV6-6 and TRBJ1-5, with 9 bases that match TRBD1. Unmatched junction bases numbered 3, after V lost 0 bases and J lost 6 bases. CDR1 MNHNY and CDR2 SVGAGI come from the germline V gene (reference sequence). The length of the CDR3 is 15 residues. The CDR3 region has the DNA TGTGCCAGCAGTTACTCGAGGACAGGGGTTCAGCCCCAGCATTTT. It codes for CASSYSRTGVQPQHF.

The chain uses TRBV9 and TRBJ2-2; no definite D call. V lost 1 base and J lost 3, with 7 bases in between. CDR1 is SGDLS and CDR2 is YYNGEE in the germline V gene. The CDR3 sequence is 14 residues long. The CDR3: CASSVSQDTGELFF. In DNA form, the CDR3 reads TGTGCCAGCAGCGTAAGTCAGGACACCGGGGAGCTGTTTTTT.

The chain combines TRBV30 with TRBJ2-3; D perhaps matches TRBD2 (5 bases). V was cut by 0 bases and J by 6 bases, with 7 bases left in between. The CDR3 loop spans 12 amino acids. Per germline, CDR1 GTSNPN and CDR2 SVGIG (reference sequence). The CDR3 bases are TGTGCCTGGAGTGTGGTAGCGGATACGCAGTATTTT. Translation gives CAWSVVADTQYF.

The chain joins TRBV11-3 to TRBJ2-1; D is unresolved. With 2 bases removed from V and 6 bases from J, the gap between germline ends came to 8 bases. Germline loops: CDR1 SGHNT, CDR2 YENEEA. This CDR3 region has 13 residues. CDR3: CASSLRWSNEQFF. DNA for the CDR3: TGTGCCAGCAGCTTAAGGTGGTCCAATGAGCAGTTCTTC.

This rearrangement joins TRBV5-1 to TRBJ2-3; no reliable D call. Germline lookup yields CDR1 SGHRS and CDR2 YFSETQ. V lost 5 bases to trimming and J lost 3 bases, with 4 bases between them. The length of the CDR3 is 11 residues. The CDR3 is CASRITDTQYF. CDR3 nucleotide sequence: TGCGCCAGCAGAATTACAGATACGCAGTATTTT.

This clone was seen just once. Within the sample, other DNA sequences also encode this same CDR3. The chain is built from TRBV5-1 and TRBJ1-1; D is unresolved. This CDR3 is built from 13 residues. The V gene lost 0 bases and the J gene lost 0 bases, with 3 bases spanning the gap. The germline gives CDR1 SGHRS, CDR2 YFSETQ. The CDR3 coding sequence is TGCGCCAGCAGCTTGGAAGTGAACACTGAAGCTTTCTTT. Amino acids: CASSLEVNTEAFF.

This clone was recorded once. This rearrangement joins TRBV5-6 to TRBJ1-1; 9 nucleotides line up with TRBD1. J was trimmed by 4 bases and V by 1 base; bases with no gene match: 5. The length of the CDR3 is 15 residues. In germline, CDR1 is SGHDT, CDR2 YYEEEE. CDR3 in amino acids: CASSLWDRDATEAFF. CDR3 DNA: TGTGCCAGCAGCTTGTGGGACAGGGATGCCACTGAAGCTTTCTTT. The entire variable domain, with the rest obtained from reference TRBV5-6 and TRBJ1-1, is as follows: DAGVTQSPTHLIKTRGQQVTLRCSPKSGHDTVSWYQQALGQGPQFIFQYYEEEERQRGNFPDRFSGHQFPNYSSELNVNALLLGDSALYLCASSLWDRDATEAFFGQGTRLTVV.

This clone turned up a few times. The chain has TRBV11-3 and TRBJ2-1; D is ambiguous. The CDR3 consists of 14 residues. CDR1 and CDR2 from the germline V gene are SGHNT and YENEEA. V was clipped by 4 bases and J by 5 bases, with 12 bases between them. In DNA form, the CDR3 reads TGTGCCAGCAGCTCCGGTGGGGAAAACAATGAGCAGTTCTTC. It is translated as CASSSGGENNEQFF. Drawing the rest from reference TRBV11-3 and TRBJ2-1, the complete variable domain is EAGVVQSPRYKIIEKKQPVAFWCNPISGHNTLYWYLQNLGQGPELLIRYENEEAVDDSQLPKDRFSAERLKGVDSTLKIQPAELGDSAVYLCASSSGGENNEQFFGPGTRLTVL.

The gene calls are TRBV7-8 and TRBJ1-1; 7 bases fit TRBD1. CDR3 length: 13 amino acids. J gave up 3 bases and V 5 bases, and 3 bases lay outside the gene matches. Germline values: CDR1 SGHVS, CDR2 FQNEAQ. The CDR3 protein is CASSPGTDTEAFF. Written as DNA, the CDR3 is TGTGCCAGCAGCCCGGGGACAGACACTGAAGCTTTCTTT.

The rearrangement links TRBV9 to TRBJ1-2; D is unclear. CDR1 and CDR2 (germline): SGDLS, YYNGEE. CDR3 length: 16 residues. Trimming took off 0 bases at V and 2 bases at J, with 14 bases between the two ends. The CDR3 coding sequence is TGTGCCAGCAGCGTAGGGGCAGATTACCCAAACTATGGCTACACCTTC. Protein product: CASSVGADYPNYGYTF.

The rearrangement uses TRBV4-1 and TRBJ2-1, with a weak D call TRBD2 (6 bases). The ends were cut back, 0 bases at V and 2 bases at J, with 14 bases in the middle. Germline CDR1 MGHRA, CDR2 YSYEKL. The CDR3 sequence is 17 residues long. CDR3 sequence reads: CASSQDGLASTYNEQFF. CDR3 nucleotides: TGCGCCAGCAGCCAAGACGGGCTAGCGAGTACCTACAATGAGCAGTTCTTC.

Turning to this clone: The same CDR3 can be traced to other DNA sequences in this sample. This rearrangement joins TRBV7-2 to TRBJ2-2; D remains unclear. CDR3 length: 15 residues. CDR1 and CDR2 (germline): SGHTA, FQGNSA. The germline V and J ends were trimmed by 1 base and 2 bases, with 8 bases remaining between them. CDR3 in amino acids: CASSLGPANTGELFF. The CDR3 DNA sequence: TGTGCCAGCAGCTTAGGTCCGGCAAACACCGGGGAGCTGTTTTTT.

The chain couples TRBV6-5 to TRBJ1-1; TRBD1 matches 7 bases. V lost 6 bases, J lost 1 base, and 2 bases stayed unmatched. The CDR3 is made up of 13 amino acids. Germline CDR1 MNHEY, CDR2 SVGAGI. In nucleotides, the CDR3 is TGTGCCAGCAGCGACAGGGAGAACACTGAAGCTTTCTTT. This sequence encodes CASSDRENTEAFF.

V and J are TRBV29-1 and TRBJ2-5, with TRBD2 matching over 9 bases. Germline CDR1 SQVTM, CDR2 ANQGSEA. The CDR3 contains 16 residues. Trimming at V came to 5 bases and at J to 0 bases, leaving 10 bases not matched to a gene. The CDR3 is CSVKGTAGGNQETQYF. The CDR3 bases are TGCAGCGTTAAGGGGACAGCGGGAGGAAACCAAGAGACCCAGTACTTC.

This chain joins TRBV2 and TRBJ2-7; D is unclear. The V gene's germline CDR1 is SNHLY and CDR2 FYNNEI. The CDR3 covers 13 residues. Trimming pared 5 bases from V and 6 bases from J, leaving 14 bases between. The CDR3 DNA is TGTGCCAGCAGTAGCAGTATCGCCGGCGAGCAGTACTTC. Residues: CASSSSIAGEQYF.

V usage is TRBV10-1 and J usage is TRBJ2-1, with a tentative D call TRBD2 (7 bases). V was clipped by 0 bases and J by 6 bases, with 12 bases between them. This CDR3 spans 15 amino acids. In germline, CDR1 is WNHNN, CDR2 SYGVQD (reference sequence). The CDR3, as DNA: TGCGCCAGCAGTGAGTCGGGGGGGCCCCGCAATGAGCAGTTCTTC. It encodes CASSESGGPRNEQFF.

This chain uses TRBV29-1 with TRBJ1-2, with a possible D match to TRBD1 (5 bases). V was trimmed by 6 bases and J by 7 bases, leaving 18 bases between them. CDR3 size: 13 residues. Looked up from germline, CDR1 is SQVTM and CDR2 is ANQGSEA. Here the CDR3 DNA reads TGCAGCGTAGGGACGGGTGGATACGGTGGCTACACCTTC. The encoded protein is CSVGTGGYGGYTF.

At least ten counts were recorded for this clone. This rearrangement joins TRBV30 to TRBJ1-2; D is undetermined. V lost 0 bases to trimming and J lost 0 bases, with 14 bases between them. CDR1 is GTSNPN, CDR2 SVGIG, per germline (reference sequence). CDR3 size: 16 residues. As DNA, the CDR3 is TGTGCCTGGAGTGTAAGTCCCAGCCGGGCTAACTATGGCTACACCTTC. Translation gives CAWSVSPSRANYGYTF.

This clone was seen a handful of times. CDR3 in DNA: TGCGCCAGCAGCAGGGGGACTAGCGGGAGTTATGGCAATGAGCAGTTCTTC. Protein: CASSRGTSGSYGNEQFF. The rearrangement uses TRBV5-1 and TRBJ2-1; 14 bases match TRBD2. Losses at the gene ends were 4 bases for V and 6 bases for J; bases not matched to a gene: 9. CDR1 SGHRS and CDR2 YFSETQ come from the germline V gene. The CDR3 runs 17 residues.

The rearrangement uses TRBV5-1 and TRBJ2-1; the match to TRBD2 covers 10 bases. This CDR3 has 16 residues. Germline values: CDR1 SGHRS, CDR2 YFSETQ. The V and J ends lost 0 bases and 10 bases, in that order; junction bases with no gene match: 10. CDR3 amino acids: CASSLDRTSGLGEQFF. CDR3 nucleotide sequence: TGCGCCAGCAGCTTGGATAGGACTAGCGGCCTAGGGGAGCAGTTCTTC.

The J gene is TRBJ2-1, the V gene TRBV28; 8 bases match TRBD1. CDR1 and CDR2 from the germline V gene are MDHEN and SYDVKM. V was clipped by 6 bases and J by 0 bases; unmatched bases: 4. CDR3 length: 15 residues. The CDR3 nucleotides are TGTGCCAGCAGCCTAGACAGGGGCTCCTACAATGAGCAGTTCTTC. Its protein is CASSLDRGSYNEQFF.